This T cell receptor (beta chain) was observed in a study of blood T cell repertoires in COVID-19 (dated by TCRdb to about 2020). Looking at the study overall: The collaborator samples originated in the United States, Italy and Spain and spanned the acute and convalescent phases of COVID-19. Deeply sampled blood TCRbeta repertoires from subjects exposed to, actively infected with, or recovered from COVID-19 were included in the dataset. The samples were drawn from the first 160 participants of the ongoing ImmuneRACE study and from 950 to 1,500 subjects provided by 6 global collaborators. Where available, HLA class I and class II types were obtained from metadata supplied by the sample provider rather than from assay-based typing. The prospective study material was composed of cDNA or gDNA derived from T cells, B-cell-depleted T cells, or PBMCs. A freely available public database, intended as a resource for researchers studying the immune response to SARS-CoV-2, is where the repertoires were released. Nearly every sample came with metadata listing a de-identified subject ID, COVID-19 status, age in years and sex. Results and caveats for the whole study, not just this receptor: The amount of clinical and demographic metadata varied by source and participant and was provided uncurated.

Remarks on this clone: There is no known antigen for this receptor. No clone much larger than this one lies a single base away; base qualities are absent. Other DNA variants within this sample encode the same CDR3.

Each collaborating institution followed its own protocols to collect whole blood in K2EDTA tubes. Collaborator samples were shipped for TCRbeta analysis as frozen whole blood, isolated PBMCs, or DNA extracted from either sample type. CDR3 length: 13 amino acids, cysteine to phenylalanine. Only the CDR3 DNA stays, 39 bases, in frame from base 1. V is cut by 3 bases and J by 5 bases, and the space between the germline ends is 7 bases. As encoded in the germline V gene, CDR1 is KGHSH while CDR2 is LQKENI. TCRbeta CDR3 regions were amplified from genomic DNA by means of the immunoSEQ Assay, a bias-controlled multiplex PCR. The paper's data handling went like this. The number of nucleated cells in each sample was estimated from the amplification of reference gene primers within the assay. To quantify the absolute abundance of each unique TCRbeta CDR3 rearrangement, sequence reads were collapsed and filtered. Productive Simpson clonality was computed per sample as the square root of Simpson's diversity index over productive rearrangements. TCRdb obtained this table from immuneACCESS and retained in-frame rearrangements with V and J assigned. These tables miss some clones; where compared with another copy, unresolved V genes account for less than half of the shortfall, and the remainder is unexplained. The V and J calls and the clone size are those of that table, but D and trimming were determined from the DNA. The sample has about 240,000 clones on record, about 79% of them singletons. The ten largest clones add up to 9.6% of the sample.

This chain joins TRBV18 to TRBJ2-2; a tentative D match to TRBD1 spans 6 bases. Material: peripheral blood. The source is an elderly woman with acute or convalescent COVID-19. The CDR3 protein is CASSPQGTGELFF. In nucleotides, the sequence is TGTGCCAGCTCACCCCAGGGGACCGGGGAGCTGTTTTTT.